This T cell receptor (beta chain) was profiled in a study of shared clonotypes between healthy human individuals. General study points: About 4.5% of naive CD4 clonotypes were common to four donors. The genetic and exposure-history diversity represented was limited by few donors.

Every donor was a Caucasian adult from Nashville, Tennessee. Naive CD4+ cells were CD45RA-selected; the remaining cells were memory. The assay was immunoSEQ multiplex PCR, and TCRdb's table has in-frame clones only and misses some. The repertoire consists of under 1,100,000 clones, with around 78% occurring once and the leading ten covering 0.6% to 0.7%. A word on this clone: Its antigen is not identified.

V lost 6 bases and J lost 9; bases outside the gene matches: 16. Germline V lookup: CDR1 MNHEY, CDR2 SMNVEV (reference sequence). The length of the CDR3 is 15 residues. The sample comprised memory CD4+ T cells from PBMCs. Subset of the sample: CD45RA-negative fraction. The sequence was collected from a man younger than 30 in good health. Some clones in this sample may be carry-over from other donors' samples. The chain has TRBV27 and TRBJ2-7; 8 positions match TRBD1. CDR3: CASSTGGTKGWGQYF. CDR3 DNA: TGTGCCAGCAGCACAGGGGGGACAAAGGGTTGGGGGCAGTACTTC.